This TCR beta chain came from a study of OX40 agonist ivuxolimab in advanced cancers. Study results and limitations: No antigen was identified for the clonally expanded peripheral T cells.

The method was immunoSEQ multiplex PCR; TCRdb's version includes in-frame clones alone and lacks a portion of them. The repertoire holds tens of thousands of clones, about 91% seen once, with roughly 0.5% in the top ten. The CDR3 runs 15 residues. CDR1 is SEHNR and CDR2 is FQNEAQ in the germline V gene (reference sequence). V shed 6 bases and J shed 0 bases, with 14 bases lying between them. As for this clone: As yet, its antigen is unknown. This same CDR3 is encoded by further DNA sequences in the sample.

The receptor was isolated from an adult with an advanced solid tumor such as melanoma, head and neck, liver or kidney cancer. The chain is built from TRBV7-9 and TRBJ1-1; the D is unclear. The material sequenced was CD4+ or CD8+ T cells sorted from blood, taken in a trial of the OX40 agonist ivuxolimab. The CDR3 loop is CASSPGQYMNTEAFF. The CDR3 DNA sequence: TGTGCCAGCAGTCCCGGGCAGTACATGAACACTGAAGCTTTCTTT.